The clone carrying this T cell receptor (beta chain) was counted between two and nine times. Via MiXCR, TCRdb re-called the 5' RACE reads, giving one row per CDR3 protein. The table includes 200,000 to 300,000 distinct CDR3 sequences, under 8.5% detected once. The sample originates from a study of CD8 T cells in ankylosing spondylitis. Per germline, CDR1 SEHNR and CDR2 FQNEAQ (reference sequence). The V gene lost 5 bases and the J gene lost 9 bases, with 12 bases spanning the gap. CDR3 length: 12 amino acids. The rearrangement links TRBV7-9 to TRBJ2-3; D may be TRBD2 (5 bases). The sample was blood, either unsorted or a sorted T cell fraction (not recorded which). This receptor was obtained from a female donor with ankylosing spondylitis or in good health (not recorded which). Written as DNA, the CDR3 is TGTGCCAGCAGCGCGCGGGCCGGGACGCAGTATTTT. As protein: CASSARAGTQYF.